A single sample is the source of the 18 T cell receptor beta chains below, sequenced in a study of long-term antiretroviral therapy in people with HIV. Survey-level resolution applied to immunoSEQ assay v3.0. Sequencing was performed with immunoSEQ multiplex PCR; in TCRdb, only in-frame clones are kept and a portion is missing. This repertoire shows approximately 24,000 clones, about 86% found once; its top ten account for more than 4.5%. This sample comprised unsorted PBMCs, obtained less than 4.7 years after starting antiretroviral therapy. The receptors were sampled from a man between 25 and 39 years old with HIV.

This clone was picked up a small number of times. J is TRBJ1-2 and V is TRBV19; D is unresolved. Germline values: CDR1 LNHDA, CDR2 SQIVND (reference sequence). This CDR3 comprises 10 residues. V lost 5 bases and J lost 8, with 6 bases in between. The CDR3 sequence is CASSSVGYTF. The CDR3 nucleotides read TGTGCCAGTAGTTCCGTCGGCTACACCTTC.

The chain uses TRBV5-8 and TRBJ1-4, with 7 bases lining up with TRBD1. V was clipped by 4 bases and J by 8 bases; unmatched bases: 8. The CDR3 is 14 residues long. Germline V gives CDR1 SGHTS, CDR2 YDEGEE. CDR3 protein: CASSATWDSEKLFF. As DNA, the CDR3 is TGTGCCAGCAGCGCCACTTGGGACAGCGAAAAACTGTTTTTT.

J is TRBJ2-7 and V is TRBV28; D is unclear. The CDR3 has 15 amino acids. V gave up 6 bases and J gave up 4 bases, with 19 bases separating them. The germline V gene has CDR1 MDHEN and CDR2 SYDVKM. CDR3 loop: CASRSSTGSLYEQYF. The CDR3 nucleotides read TGTGCCAGCAGATCCAGCACCGGGTCACTTTACGAGCAGTACTTC.

There are a few counts of this clone. The V gene is TRBV4-3, the J gene TRBJ2-3, with 11 bases matching TRBD2. This CDR3 contains 16 residues. Germline lookup yields CDR1 LGHNA and CDR2 YSLEER. V shed 1 base and J 4 bases; nucleotides not matched to a gene: 4. The CDR3 sequence: CASSQVISGGADTQYF. The CDR3 DNA reads TGCGCCAGCAGCCAAGTGATTAGCGGGGGGGCAGATACGCAGTATTTT.

The chain joins TRBV18 to TRBJ2-7; TRBD1 aligns across 8 bases. The V and J ends lost 3 bases and 4 bases, in that order; junction bases with no gene match: 5. This CDR3 is 14 amino acids long. CDR1 KGHSH and CDR2 LQKENI come from the germline V gene. CDR3 protein: CASSPSRDRYEQYF. The CDR3, as DNA: TGTGCCAGCTCACCGTCCCGGGACAGGTACGAGCAGTACTTC.

The V and J genes are TRBV6-5 and TRBJ1-2; a possible D gene is TRBD1 (5 bases). The CDR3 runs to 12 residues. From germline, CDR1 is MNHEY and CDR2 SVGAGI. V dropped 6 bases and J dropped 14 bases, with 19 bases sitting between them. The CDR3 nucleotides read TGTGCCAGCAGGGATAAGGACACCTCGAGGACCTTC. Protein product: CASRDKDTSRTF.

The chain uses TRBV30 and TRBJ2-3; 14 nucleotides line up with TRBD2. In germline, CDR1 is GTSNPN, CDR2 SVGIG (reference sequence). The CDR3 totals 17 residues. V trimming: 1 base; J trimming: 1 base; junction bases outside the gene matches: 4. The CDR3 protein is CAWSAGTSGRGTDTQYF. In DNA form, the CDR3 reads TGTGCCTGGAGTGCTGGGACTAGCGGGAGAGGCACAGATACGCAGTATTTT.

The rearrangement joins TRBV13 to TRBJ1-1, with 9 bases matching TRBD1. This CDR3 region has 14 residues. Germline V CDR1 and CDR2: PRHDT, FYEKMQ (reference sequence). V shed 5 bases, J shed 4 bases, and the junction held 5 bases outside the gene matches. CDR3: CASSPRDRATEAFF. The CDR3 coding sequence is TGTGCCAGCAGCCCGAGGGACAGGGCCACTGAAGCTTTCTTT.

The CDR3 DNA reads as TGCGCCAGCAGCCAAGATAGGCCAGATCTTTACGAGCAGTACTTC. Protein product: CASSQDRPDLYEQYF. The chain links TRBV4-3 to TRBJ2-7, with D hard to call. CDR1 is LGHNA, CDR2 YSLEER, per germline. Trimming removed 0 bases from V and 4 bases from J, with 13 bases in between. There are 15 residues in the CDR3.

Only one count was recorded for this clone. The gene calls are TRBV7-9 and TRBJ1-2; no reliable D call. V lost 5 bases and J lost 1, with 11 bases in between. This CDR3 is 14 amino acids long. From germline, CDR1 is SEHNR and CDR2 FQNEAQ (reference sequence). CDR3 sequence: CASSQDGRNYGYTF. CDR3 DNA sequence: TGTGCCAGCAGCCAGGACGGCCGTAACTATGGCTACACCTTC.

About this clone itself: A read error may account for a junction end that differs from germline. The rearrangement uses TRBV7-7 and TRBJ1-1; D possibly corresponds to TRBD1 (5 bases). CDR3 length equals 13 residues. Germline lookup yields CDR1 SSHAT and CDR2 FNYEAQ (reference sequence). CDR3 DNA: TGTGCTAGCAGCTTAGCGGGACACACTGAAGCTTTCTTT. This codes for CASSLAGHTEAFF.

V gene TRBV6-1 combines with J gene TRBJ1-4, with D unclear. This CDR3 contains 14 residues. V was clipped by 3 bases and J by 2 bases, with 7 bases between them. Germline V gives CDR1 MNHNS, CDR2 SASEGT. CDR3 DNA sequence: TGTGCCAGCAGTGAGGCCAGCACTAATGAAAAACTGTTTTTT. This sequence encodes CASSEASTNEKLFF.

The chain combines TRBV28 with TRBJ1-5; TRBD1 matches 7 bases. The CDR3 has 12 residues. Germline V CDR1 and CDR2: MDHEN, SYDVKM. The V segment lost 6 bases and the J segment 11 bases; nucleotides outside the gene matches: 7. CDR3 bases: TGTGCCAGCAGCACCCCAGGGGGGTCCCAGCATTTT. Translated, it gives CASSTPGGSQHF.

V and J are TRBV4-1 and TRBJ2-1; D is unclear. The V and J ends lost 6 bases and 5 bases respectively, with 14 bases between them. This CDR3 comprises 14 residues. Germline CDR1 MGHRA, CDR2 YSYEKL. Written as DNA, the CDR3 is TGCGCCAGCAGTCCCACAATCCTGGACAATGAGCAGTTCTTC. It yields the protein CASSPTILDNEQFF.

This clone is a singleton in its sample. The rearrangement joins TRBV9 to TRBJ1-6; possible D gene TRBD1, 5 bases. Trimming stripped 3 bases from V and 8 bases from J, with 12 bases between. Germline CDR1 is SGDLS and CDR2 is YYNGEE. The CDR3 is made up of 14 amino acids. CDR3 nucleotides: TGTGCCAGCAGCGCCTGGGGGTATCATTCACCCCTCCACTTT. It codes for CASSAWGYHSPLHF.

This clone was seen just once. This chain joins TRBV18 and TRBJ2-1; 14 nucleotides match TRBD2. Germline CDR1 is KGHSH and CDR2 is LQKENI. With V trimmed by 1 base and J by 7 bases, 3 bases remained unmatched. The CDR3 extends over 16 amino acids. The CDR3: CASSPLGTSGSNEQFF. The DNA of the CDR3 is TGTGCCAGCTCACCACTTGGGACTAGCGGGAGTAATGAGCAGTTCTTC.

The V gene is TRBV27, the J gene TRBJ2-7; D possibly corresponds to TRBD1 (5 bases). V was cut by 7 bases and J by 0 bases, with 10 bases left in between. From germline, CDR1 is MNHEY and CDR2 SMNVEV (reference sequence). The CDR3 extends over 13 amino acids. The CDR3 is CASTSTVSYEQYF. The CDR3 DNA reads TGTGCCAGCACCTCGACAGTCTCCTACGAGCAGTACTTC.

This chain links TRBV9 with TRBJ1-2; TRBD1 matches at 8 bases. The V gene end was trimmed by 2 bases and the J gene end by 8 bases; junction bases not matched to a gene: 11. The CDR3 spans 15 residues. Per germline, CDR1 SGDLS and CDR2 YYNGEE. In DNA form, the CDR3 reads TGTGCCAGCAGCGTTTCCGGGACAGGTGTCGGGGGCTACACCTTC. It translates to CASSVSGTGVGGYTF.